This T cell receptor beta chain derives from a study of beta chain features in type 1 diabetes. Study outcomes and limitations: All four CD4+ subsets of Type 1 diabetes patients contained TCRB CDR3s that were moderately but significantly shorter.

What was sequenced were expressed TCRB transcripts, since all of the isolated RNA had been reverse transcribed. Method: immunoSEQ multiplex PCR; TCRdb's copy keeps in-frame clones and lacks some. The sample contains under 300,000 clones, approximately 10% of which appear only once. A few counts support this clone. Its target is not known. V was pared by 4 bases and J by 5 bases, with 9 bases between. This CDR3 comprises 12 residues. Germline CDR1 is LNHNV and CDR2 is YYDKDF (reference sequence). The sample consisted of naive CD4+ T cells from blood. The clonotype comes from a young man with type 1 diabetes. V usage is TRBV15 and J usage is TRBJ2-7; perhaps TRBD1 as D (5 bases). The CDR3 is CATSKTVNEQYF. CDR3 DNA sequence: TGTGCCACCAGCAAGACAGTGAACGAGCAGTACTTC.